This T cell receptor beta chain is from a study of post-analysis software for immune sequencing data. This clonotype occurred a few times. The antigen is unknown. Germline values: CDR1 DFQATT, CDR2 SNEGSKA (reference sequence). The CDR3 runs 15 residues. V shed 2 bases and J 2 bases; nucleotides not matched to a gene: 6. Study-wide points: About five TRBV segments were more frequent in patients than controls; TRBV5-6, TRBV5-1 and TRBV20-1 belonged to this group. F measure showed strong co-clustering of same-batch samples.

Presence of unique molecular identifiers characterized the TCR beta cDNA libraries. In TCRdb, the PCR reads were re-called with MiXCR into one record per CDR3 protein. The sample lists 700,000 to 800,000 distinct CDR3 sequences; roughly 29% were seen once. The receptor was derived from a girl between 10 and 17 years old with multiple sclerosis. Specimen: blood. The chain joins TRBV20-1 to TRBJ2-7; 10 bases match TRBD2. Here the CDR3 reads CSARSTSGITYEQYF. CDR3 DNA sequence: TGCAGTGCTAGATCAACTAGCGGGATAACCTACGAGCAGTACTTC.